This TCR beta chain was retrieved from a study of cytomegalovirus exposure and HLA in healthy donors. Whole-study results and caveats: Associated with HLA alleles at 0.05 false discovery rate in a later analysis were over 15,000 TCR beta sequences.

With 60 Vbeta and 13 Jbeta primers, the PCR was carried out. TCRdb's copy holds only in-frame clones and misses some; the assay was immunoSEQ multiplex PCR. The sample holds fewer than 95,000 clones, around 85% seen once. Of note for this clone: Its antigen is as yet unknown.

This CDR3 is 15 amino acids long. The V end was cut by 0 bases, the J end by 6 bases, with 11 bases between. Germline CDR1 LNHDA, CDR2 SQIVND (reference sequence). Donors were ostensibly healthy at sampling, although undocumented immune exposures were probable. The rearrangement uses TRBV19 and TRBJ2-2; tentative D call: TRBD2 (6 bases). This receptor was identified in a man aged 35-49 years in good health and CMV-seropositive. Sequenced material: PBMCs. CDR3 nucleotide sequence: TGTGCCAGTAGTATAGAGGGCCTAGCGCCCGGGGAGCTGTTTTTT. Its translation is CASSIEGLAPGELFF.